This T cell receptor (beta chain) comes out of a study of CD8 T cells in Susac syndrome (dated by TCRdb to about 2019). The study in broad terms: Among the sequenced Susac syndrome patients, about six had clinically active disease and roughly 8 were in clinical remission. At blood withdrawal, Susac syndrome patients were either therapy-naive, taking corticosteroids (in some cases with IVIg as well), or taking IVIg alone. Repertoire sequencing was used to test whether CD8+ T cell activation and differentiation in Susac syndrome was antigen driven.

Peripheral blood CD8+ and CD4+ T cells from healthy donors, Susac syndrome patients and multiple sclerosis patients were profiled using high-throughput TCR beta sequencing. The Susac syndrome patients fulfilled recently defined diagnostic criteria for definite or probable disease. Bulk CD8+ and CD4+ T cells were purified by magnetic negative isolation, whereas CD8+ TEMRA cells were enriched by FACS. Blood was drawn into EDTA tubes, processed within 24 hours, and PBMCs were isolated by density gradient centrifugation. PBMCs destined for TCR sequencing were cryopreserved in liquid nitrogen and later thawed in a 37 °C water bath. A purity of at least 90% was achieved for sorted or isolated CD4+, CD8+ and CD8+ TEMRA cells. Broader findings and caveats from the paper: The study acknowledged that relatively few individuals were included in the TCR sequencing and HLA analysis. In the CD4+ T cell repertoire of Susac syndrome patients, clonal expansion was not detected.

A remark on this clonotype: Its antigen remains unidentified. Within one base of it there is no much larger clone, and no base qualities were kept.

RNA was extracted using the RNeasy kit, and about 0.45 to 1 ug of the RNA was reverse transcribed with random hexamers. The immunoSEQ multiplex PCR assay, which covers 54 Vbeta and 13 Jbeta segments, was used to amplify TCR beta CDR3 regions. To correct PCR amplification bias, a synthetic template baseline was used for both primer optimization and computational correction. For the original study's pipeline: Reads were annotated to V, D and J genes according to IMGT and were analyzed with immunoSEQ Analyzer, with only productive sequences retained. Clonality was calculated as one minus the Shannon entropy normalized by log2 of the number of productive unique sequences. For each patient and control, public and private clones were evaluated within the 100 most prevalent clones. Susac-specific clones were defined as absent from healthy and MS cohorts, 850 to 1,300 published viral clones and other ImmuneACCESS disease sequences. In TCRdb, the public reads were trimmed at Q25 with fastp and aligned with MiXCR, with productive beta chains retained. Records with the same CDR3 protein are collapsed into one entry carrying the most frequent genes and DNA. TCRdb's processing, not the authors', yielded these V and J calls. This sample holds tens of thousands of distinct CDR3 sequences; roughly 93% were observed only once. The ten largest account for roughly 0.15% of the sample.

Trimmed from V: 0 bases; trimmed from J: 5 bases; junction bases lacking a gene match: 8. The germline V gene yields SGHRS for CDR1 and YFSETQ for CDR2. From cysteine to phenylalanine, the CDR3 is 16 amino acids long. Only the CDR3 region is kept as DNA, spanning 48 bases read in frame from base 1. Source material: CD4+ T cells from PBMCs. The rearranged segments are TRBV5-1 and TRBJ2-5; TRBD2 aligns with 9 central bases. The sequence derives from a human donor with Susac syndrome. The bases read TGCGCCAGCAGCTTGGCCTTAGCGGGGGCCAGGGAGACCCAGTACTTC. The translation is CASSLALAGARETQYF.